Listed here are 23 T cell receptor beta chains from one sample, sequenced in a study of regulatory T cells in long-lasting Graves disease. HTBI primers from iRepertoire and Arm-PCR of CDR3 regions yielded the TCR beta libraries. TCRdb recomputed calls from the multiplex PCR reads with MiXCR, one row per CDR3 protein. The sample holds 400,000 to 650,000 distinct CDR3 sequences, about 16% seen once. Indicated time point: newly diagnosed GD, antithyroid drugs for less than 3 months. RNA isolated from PBMCs was used to make the TCR library. The same specimen was also included in a second study, on T cells in Graves' hyperthyroidism and ophthalmopathy.

Material: peripheral blood mononuclear cells (PBMCs), obtained at new diagnosis, from a patient treated with antithyroid drugs. The receptors were gathered from a woman aged 40 to 65 with Graves disease.

This clonotype has ten or more counts. The genes are TRBV5-6 and TRBJ2-4; no definite D call. CDR1 is SGHDT, CDR2 YYEEEE, per germline. The V and J ends lost 3 bases and 8 bases respectively, with 9 bases between them. CDR3 length: 12 residues. The CDR3 nucleotides read TGTGCCAGCAGCTATGAATCGGACATTCAGTACTTC. This gives the protein CASSYESDIQYF.

There are many counts of this clonotype. CDR3 protein: CASSVSQGADYTF. CDR3 bases: TGTGCCAGCAGCGTATCTCAGGGGGCAGACTACACCTTC. This rearrangement joins TRBV9 to TRBJ1-2, with 8 bases that match TRBD1. The CDR3 runs 13 residues. Germline assignment: CDR1 SGDLS and CDR2 YYNGEE. V shed 1 base, J shed 10 bases, and the junction held 6 bases outside the gene matches.

This clonotype was observed at least ten times. No conserved phenylalanine or tryptophan ends this CDR3, so it is likely a read error. The V gene is TRBV5-1, the J gene TRBJ2-2; D perhaps matches TRBD2 (5 bases). Germline CDR1 reads SGHRS; CDR2 reads YFSETQ. V lost 1 base, J lost 4 bases, and 11 bases lay in between. The CDR3 is 15 residues long. As DNA, the CDR3 is TGCGCCAGCAGCTTGACCGCGGCGGGCACCGGGGAGCTGTTTTCT. The encoded protein is CASSLTAAGTGELFS.

This clonotype has only a few counts. The rearrangement links TRBV7-9 to TRBJ1-2; D is perhaps TRBD1 (5 bases). Germline V gives CDR1 SEHNR, CDR2 FQNEAQ (reference sequence). V lost 2 bases to trimming and J lost 2 bases, with 15 bases between them. The CDR3 has 16 residues. The CDR3 protein is CASSLSPAGPNYGYTF. Written as DNA, the CDR3 is TGTGCCAGCAGCTTATCTCCGGCGGGACCGAACTATGGCTACACCTTC.

This clonotype was seen repeatedly, ten times or more. The chain recombines TRBV12-3 or TRBV12-4 with TRBJ2-2; D not certain. This CDR3 spans 14 amino acids. Trimming took 3 bases from V and 3 from J, leaving 8 bases between them. Here the CDR3 reads CASSFKGDTGELFF. As DNA, the CDR3 is TGTGCCAGCAGTTTTAAGGGTGACACCGGGGAGCTGTTTTTT.

This clonotype was detected only a few times. DNA for the CDR3: TGCGCCAGCAGCTTGGGTTCAGGTCGCTACGAGCAGTACTTC. It translates to CASSLGSGRYEQYF. The chain uses TRBV5-1 and TRBJ2-7; D unclear. This CDR3 region has 14 residues. Germline loops: CDR1 SGHRS, CDR2 YFSETQ. Trimming stripped 0 bases from V and 3 bases from J, with 10 bases between.

The chain employs TRBV18 and TRBJ2-5; D not resolved. Germline values: CDR1 KGHSH, CDR2 LQKENI. With 6 bases removed from V and 1 base from J, the gap between germline ends came to 12 bases. CDR3 length equals 14 residues. CDR3 in amino acids: CASSPSTFQETQYF. For the CDR3, the DNA is TGTGCCAGCTCCCCCTCAACTTTCCAAGAGACCCAGTACTTC.

This clonotype was seen repeatedly, ten times or more. The rearrangement links TRBV20-1 to TRBJ1-2; 7 bases agree with TRBD1. Germline V gene lookup returns CDR1 DFQATT and CDR2 SNEGSKA (reference sequence). Losses at the gene ends were 3 bases for V and 3 bases for J; bases not matched to a gene: 4. The CDR3 consists of 13 residues. CDR3 in amino acids: CSASEGADYGYTF. The CDR3 bases are TGCAGTGCTAGTGAGGGGGCGGACTATGGCTACACCTTC.

This clonotype came up many times. The genes are TRBV5-1 and TRBJ1-1, with D unclear. Germline V gene lookup returns CDR1 SGHRS and CDR2 YFSETQ. V shed 4 bases and J shed 0 bases, with 10 bases lying between them. This CDR3 has 14 residues. The CDR3 protein is CASSVGMVNTEAFF. The CDR3 DNA reads TGCGCCAGCAGCGTCGGGATGGTGAACACTGAAGCTTTCTTT.

This rearrangement joins TRBV18 to TRBJ1-2; D remains ambiguous. CDR1 is KGHSH, CDR2 LQKENI, per germline. Trimming took off 3 bases at V and 2 bases at J, with 19 bases between the two ends. The CDR3 covers 17 residues. CDR3 protein: CASSPGYPTFLNYGYTF. In DNA, the CDR3 is TGTGCCAGCTCACCGGGTTACCCCACCTTTCTAAACTATGGCTACACCTTC. Variable domain in full (rest from reference TRBV18 and TRBJ1-2): NAGVMQNPRHLVRRRGQEARLRCSPMKGHSHVYWYRQLPEEGLKFMVYLQKENIIDESGMPKERFSAEFPKEGPSILRIQQVVRGDSAAYFCASSPGYPTFLNYGYTFGSGTRLTVV.

This clonotype was recorded many times. This chain joins TRBV13 and TRBJ2-5; D is unresolved. V dropped 4 bases and J dropped 7 bases, with 22 bases sitting between them. Germline lookup yields CDR1 PRHDT and CDR2 FYEKMQ (reference sequence). This CDR3 comprises 16 residues. Here the CDR3 DNA reads TGTGCCAGCAGCTCCCACCCAGGATCCGGCTTGGGGACCCAGTACTTC. Its translation: CASSSHPGSGLGTQYF.

This clonotype was seen at least ten times. This chain links TRBV6-1 with TRBJ2-1; 10 positions match TRBD2. This CDR3 region has 15 residues. Trimming at V came to 2 bases and at J to 7 bases, leaving 5 bases not matched to a gene. Per the germline V gene, CDR1 is MNHNS and CDR2 is SASEGT. The CDR3 loop is CASSEMLAGENEQFF. The DNA for the CDR3 is TGTGCCAGCAGTGAAATGCTAGCGGGGGAAAATGAGCAGTTCTTC.

This clonotype has a count of ten or more. The V gene is TRBV7-8, the J gene TRBJ2-3; D may be TRBD2 (5 bases). Trimming cost V 2 bases and J 7 bases, with 13 bases left between them. Germline values: CDR1 SGHVS, CDR2 FQNEAQ. CDR3 length: 14 residues. CDR3 DNA sequence: TGTGCCAGCAGCTTATCATCCGGGGTAAATACGCAGTATTTT. The encoded protein is CASSLSSGVNTQYF.

Details on this clonotype: It may be a read error: a sequence one base away is much more abundant. The gene calls are TRBV20-1 and TRBJ2-5; 8 bases are shared with TRBD2. The CDR3 length is 15 residues. The V gene's germline CDR1 is DFQATT and CDR2 SNEGSKA (reference sequence). The CDR3 sequence is CSATRTRGGRETQNF. The CDR3 DNA follows: TGCAGTGCTACCCGGACTCGCGGGGGGCGGGAGACCCAGAACTTC.

This clonotype was counted at least ten times. In DNA form, the CDR3 reads TGCAGTGCTATCAACTTGGGACAGGGGGCGGGCGAGCAGTACTTC. Residues: CSAINLGQGAGEQYF. The V call is TRBV20-1, the J call TRBJ2-7; 12 bases map to TRBD1. The CDR3 loop spans 15 amino acids. Germline CDR1 reads DFQATT; CDR2 reads SNEGSKA (reference sequence). V was clipped by 4 bases and J by 6 bases; unmatched bases: 10.

This clonotype came up many times. The chain carries TRBV28 and TRBJ1-6; tentative D call: TRBD1 (5 bases). From germline, CDR1 is MDHEN and CDR2 SYDVKM. The V gene lost 10 bases and the J gene lost 6 bases, with 19 bases spanning the gap. The CDR3 extends over 15 amino acids. In DNA, the CDR3 is TGTGCCACCAAAAGCGGGGGGAGTGGTAATTCACCCCTCCACTTT. Translated: CATKSGGSGNSPLHF.

This clonotype was picked up many times. V usage is TRBV3-1 and J usage is TRBJ2-5, with D maybe TRBD1 (6 bases). CDR3 size: 15 residues. V was pared by 2 bases and J by 2 bases, with 12 bases between. The germline V gene has CDR1 LGHDT and CDR2 YNNKEL (reference sequence). CDR3: CASSQLTGGQETQYF. CDR3 DNA: TGTGCCAGCAGCCAATTGACAGGAGGACAAGAGACCCAGTACTTC.

This clonotype was seen repeatedly, ten times or more. The J gene is TRBJ1-1, the V gene TRBV7-9; TRBD1 might be the D (6 bases). Germline V gene data show CDR1 as SEHNR and CDR2 as FQNEAQ (reference sequence). V lost 5 bases, J lost 4 bases, and 11 bases lay in between. This CDR3 contains 13 residues. As DNA, the CDR3 is TGTGCCAGCAGCCCCCGGACAGCCACTGAAGCTTTCTTT. Translation gives CASSPRTATEAFF.

This clonotype was counted between two and nine times. This sequence joins TRBV7-2 and TRBJ2-1; unclear D gene. The CDR3 is 11 residues long. The germline CDR1 and CDR2 sequences are SGHTA and FQGNSA. V was clipped by 0 bases and J by 9 bases, with 3 bases between them. CDR3 protein: CASSLAIEQFF. CDR3 nucleotide sequence: TGTGCCAGCAGCTTAGCAATTGAGCAGTTCTTC.

The V call is TRBV9, the J call TRBJ1-6, with a possible D match to TRBD1 (5 bases). V shed 1 base and J shed 6 bases, with 11 bases lying between them. Germline CDR1 SGDLS, CDR2 YYNGEE. The CDR3 extends over 15 amino acids. The DNA for the CDR3 is TGTGCCAGCAGCGTAAGGGACTCGTTTAATTCACCCCTCCACTTT. Translated, it gives CASSVRDSFNSPLHF.

This clonotype was counted ten times or more. This chain uses TRBV4-1 with TRBJ2-5; weak D call: TRBD1 (6 bases). From germline, CDR1 is MGHRA and CDR2 YSYEKL. Trimming took 0 bases from V and 1 from J, leaving 9 bases between them. The CDR3 covers 15 residues. The CDR3 is CASSQENRVQETQYF. The CDR3 DNA sequence: TGCGCCAGCAGCCAAGAGAACAGGGTCCAAGAGACCCAGTACTTC.

The sample holds many counts of this clonotype. The chain is built from TRBV27 and TRBJ1-5; D ambiguous. From germline, CDR1 is MNHEY and CDR2 SMNVEV (reference sequence). The length of the CDR3 is 14 residues. The V end was cut by 2 bases, the J end by 2 bases, with 7 bases between. The DNA for the CDR3 is TGTGCCAGCAGTTTAATTTCAGGCAATCAGCCCCAGCATTTT. Translating gives CASSLISGNQPQHF.

This clonotype was detected ten times or more. The chain employs TRBV6-1 and TRBJ1-1, with D perhaps TRBD1 (5 bases). The ends were cut back, 10 bases at V and 2 bases at J, with 14 bases in the middle. The germline V gene encodes CDR1 MNHNS and CDR2 SASEGT. This CDR3 region has 13 residues. CDR3 region: CANRKTQNTEAFF. DNA for the CDR3: TGTGCCAACAGGAAAACTCAAAACACTGAAGCTTTCTTT.